This T cell receptor (beta chain) originates from a study of cytomegalovirus exposure and HLA in healthy donors. Findings and caveats of the study: It is likely that the observed cluster of highly shared sequence variants was a sequencing artifact. A later analysis reportedly found fewer N-insertions in an Asian-associated ancestry cluster than the approximately 730-donor mean.

Germline loops: CDR1 MDHEN, CDR2 SYDVKM. CDR3 size: 16 residues. Participants comprised healthy donors of bone marrow. Vbeta (60) and Jbeta (13) primers were used in the PCR. Sequencing used immunoSEQ multiplex PCR; TCRdb keeps in-frame clones, though not all of them. This sample carries 120,000 or so clones, about 79% of them seen once, and the ten largest clones take 1.5% to 2.5%. Of note for this clone: What it binds is unknown.

Specimen: PBMCs. The chain couples TRBV28 to TRBJ2-5; 10 bases fit TRBD1. The better agreement between TRBJ2-7 and the DNA end casts doubt on the J call. The TCR sequence derives from a man younger than 35 in good health and CMV-seronegative. The CDR3 bases are TGTGCCAGCAGTAATCGACAGGGGGCGAAAGTCTACGAGCAGTACTTC. Amino acid sequence: CASSNRQGAKVYEQYF.